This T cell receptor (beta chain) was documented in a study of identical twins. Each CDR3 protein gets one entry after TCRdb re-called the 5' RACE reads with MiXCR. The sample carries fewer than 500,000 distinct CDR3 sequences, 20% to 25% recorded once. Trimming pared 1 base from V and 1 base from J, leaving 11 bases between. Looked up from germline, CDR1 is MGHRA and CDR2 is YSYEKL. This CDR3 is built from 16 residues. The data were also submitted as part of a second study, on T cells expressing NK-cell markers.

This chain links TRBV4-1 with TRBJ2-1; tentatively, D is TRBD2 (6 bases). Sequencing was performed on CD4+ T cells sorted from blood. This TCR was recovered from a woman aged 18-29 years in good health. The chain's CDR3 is CASSQGRRGSYNEQFF. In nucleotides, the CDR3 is TGCGCCAGCAGCCAAGGGCGCCGGGGGTCCTACAATGAGCAGTTCTTC.